This T cell receptor beta chain derives from a study of T cells expressing NK-cell markers. The wider study: The sequencing cohort of eight donors included seven HCMV-seropositive individuals and one seronegative individual.

Libraries used 5'RACE template switching adding universal primer site and UMIs. TCRdb re-called the 5' RACE reads and catalogs CDR3 proteins one per entry, DNA excluded. This sample's table reports 500,000 or so distinct CDR3 sequences. On this clonotype: What it binds is not known.

Study-wide findings and caveats: The dominant NKG2C+ clonotypes represented roughly 1.0-7.5% of CD8+ T cells in 6 or 7 donors. These same clonotypes (in four donors) also led the CD3+CD56-NKG2C+ fraction.

The receptor was isolated from a man aged 18 to 29 in good health. Sequencing input: blood T cells: a sorted CD56 or NKG2C T cell subset, CD4+ or CD8+ T cells, or bulk PBMC T cells (not recorded which).

The CDR3 here is CATPAFSSSYNEQFF. The chain recombines TRBV12-3 or TRBV12-4 with TRBJ2-1. The CDR3 length is 15 residues.